These T cell receptor beta chains were read from a single sample in a study of T cells after yellow fever vaccination. One entry per CDR3 protein results from TCRdb running MiXCR on the 5' RACE reads. There are 500,000 to 650,000 distinct CDR3 sequences in the sample; around 12% occur only once, and about 15% lies in the top ten. The sample was PBMCs, taken on the day of the yellow fever booster vaccination. The origin of the receptors is a man younger than 40 who received the YFV17D yellow fever vaccine. CDR3s leave out the opening cysteine and the closing phenylalanine or tryptophan. Each record gives: V gene, CDR3 protein.

v_call: TRBV20-1; cdr3_aa: SARKADEQF
v_call: TRBV29-1; cdr3_aa: SVADSFKANEQF
v_call: TRBV20-1; cdr3_aa: SAPDGYNYGYT
v_call: TRBV20-1; cdr3_aa: SAVGNSGFIEGTDTQY
v_call: TRBV29-1; cdr3_aa: SATSYYNEQF
v_call: TRBV20-1; cdr3_aa: SASIGGRINTEAF
v_call: TRBV19; cdr3_aa: ASSIGSYGVEFTDTQY
v_call: TRBV24-1; cdr3_aa: ATSEDGSTDTQY
v_call: TRBV2; cdr3_aa: ASSVRGSSYNEQF
v_call: TRBV7-2; cdr3_aa: ASSSRGRGELF
v_call: TRBV28; cdr3_aa: ASSSSPGTDTQY
v_call: TRBV5-5; cdr3_aa: ASSLRTSGSGTDTQY
v_call: TRBV9; cdr3_aa: ASSGGLSKSPLH
v_call: TRBV5-5; cdr3_aa: ASSLGTSGASYEQY
v_call: TRBV7-2; cdr3_aa: ASSFLLQSNYGYT
v_call: TRBV20-1; cdr3_aa: SANAGEKLF
v_call: TRBV10-3; cdr3_aa: AISESVPRSPLH
v_call: TRBV20-1; cdr3_aa: SARDWAGGRTGELF
v_call: TRBV5-1; cdr3_aa: ASSLGAVQGTRYGYT
v_call: TRBV7-3; cdr3_aa: ASSPSGLQDTQY
v_call: TRBV5-1; cdr3_aa: ASSPGRTSSNEQF
v_call: TRBV6-5; cdr3_aa: ASRGAYEQY
v_call: TRBV7-9; cdr3_aa: ASSPPENTDTQY
v_call: TRBV5-1; cdr3_aa: ASSFLMTSGSSHEQY
v_call: TRBV7-2; cdr3_aa: ASTTGGRLFNGYT
v_call: TRBV11-2; cdr3_aa: ASSPRTINEKLF
v_call: TRBV5-1; cdr3_aa: ASSPAGSRVTEAF
v_call: TRBV3-1; cdr3_aa: ASSQDRSLGEQF
v_call: TRBV7-3; cdr3_aa: ASSFGERETQY
v_call: TRBV7-2; cdr3_aa: ASSLRAGNTGELF
v_call: TRBV12-3/TRBV12-4; cdr3_aa: ASSNRQGGTEAF
v_call: TRBV28; cdr3_aa: ASSLGLIEVGDTQY
v_call: TRBV20-1; cdr3_aa: SARRQGNGYT
v_call: TRBV6-2/TRBV6-3; cdr3_aa: ASSLSSGTEQF
v_call: TRBV29-1; cdr3_aa: SVARRNTEAF
v_call: TRBV7-9; cdr3_aa: ASSLPFRDQY
v_call: TRBV29-1; cdr3_aa: SALGLAGGTGELF
v_call: TRBV5-1; cdr3_aa: ASSLEAGPTDTQY
v_call: TRBV28; cdr3_aa: ASRPFDRRASGYGYT
v_call: TRBV5-5; cdr3_aa: ASSLVWPPKMNTEAF
v_call: TRBV12-3/TRBV12-4; cdr3_aa: ASRPGRGEQY
v_call: TRBV27; cdr3_aa: ASSPVGPLGYT
v_call: TRBV6-1; cdr3_aa: ASFRTSGSFYNEQF